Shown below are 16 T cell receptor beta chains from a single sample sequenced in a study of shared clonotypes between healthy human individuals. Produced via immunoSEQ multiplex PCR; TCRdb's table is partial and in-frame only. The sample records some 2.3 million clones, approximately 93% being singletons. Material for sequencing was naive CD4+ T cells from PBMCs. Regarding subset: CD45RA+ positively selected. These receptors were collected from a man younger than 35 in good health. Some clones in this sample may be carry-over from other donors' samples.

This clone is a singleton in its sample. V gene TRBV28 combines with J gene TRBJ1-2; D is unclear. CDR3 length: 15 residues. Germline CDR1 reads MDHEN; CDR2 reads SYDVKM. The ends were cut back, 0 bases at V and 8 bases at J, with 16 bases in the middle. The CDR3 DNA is TGTGCCAGCAGTTTATGGGGTGTCCAGGTCGAAGGCTACACCTTC. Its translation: CASSLWGVQVEGYTF.

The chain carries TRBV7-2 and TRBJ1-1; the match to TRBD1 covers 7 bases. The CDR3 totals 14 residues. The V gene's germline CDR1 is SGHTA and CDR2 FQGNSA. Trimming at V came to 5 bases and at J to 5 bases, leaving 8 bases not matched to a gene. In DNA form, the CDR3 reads TGTGCCAGCAGCCCGGCAGGGGGGAGGACTGAAGCTTTCTTT. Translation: CASSPAGGRTEAFF.

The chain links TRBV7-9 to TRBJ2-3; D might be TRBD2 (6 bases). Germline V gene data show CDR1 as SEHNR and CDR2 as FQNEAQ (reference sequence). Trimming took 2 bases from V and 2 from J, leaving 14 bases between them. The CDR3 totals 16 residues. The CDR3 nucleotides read TGTGCCAGCAGCTTATCGGTGATAGCGGCCACAGATACGCAGTATTTT. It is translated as CASSLSVIAATDTQYF. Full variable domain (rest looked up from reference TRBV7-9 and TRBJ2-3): DTGVSQNPRHKITKRGQNVTFRCDPISEHNRLYWYRQTLGQGPEFLTYFQNEAQLEKSRLLSDRFSAERPKGSFSTLEIQRTEQGDSAMYLCASSLSVIAATDTQYFGPGTRLTVL.

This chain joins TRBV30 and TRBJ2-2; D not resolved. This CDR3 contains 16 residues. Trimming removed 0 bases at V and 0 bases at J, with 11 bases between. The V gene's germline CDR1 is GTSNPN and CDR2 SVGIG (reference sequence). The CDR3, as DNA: TGTGCCTGGAGTGTACTTTGGACCCCGAACACCGGGGAGCTGTTTTTT. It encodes CAWSVLWTPNTGELFF.

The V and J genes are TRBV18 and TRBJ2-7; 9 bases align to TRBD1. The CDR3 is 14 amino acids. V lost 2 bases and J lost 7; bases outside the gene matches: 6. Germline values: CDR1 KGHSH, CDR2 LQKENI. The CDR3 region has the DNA TGTGCCAGCTCACCATACGCGACAGGGGGTGAGCAGTACTTC. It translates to CASSPYATGGEQYF.

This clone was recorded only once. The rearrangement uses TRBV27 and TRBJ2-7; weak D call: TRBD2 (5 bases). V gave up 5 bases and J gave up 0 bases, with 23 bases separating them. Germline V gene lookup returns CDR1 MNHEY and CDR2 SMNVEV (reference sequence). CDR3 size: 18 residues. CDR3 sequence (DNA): TGTGCCAGCAGTCAAACCTATCTGGGGAGCGGACCCTCCTACGAGCAGTACTTC. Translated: CASSQTYLGSGPSYEQYF.

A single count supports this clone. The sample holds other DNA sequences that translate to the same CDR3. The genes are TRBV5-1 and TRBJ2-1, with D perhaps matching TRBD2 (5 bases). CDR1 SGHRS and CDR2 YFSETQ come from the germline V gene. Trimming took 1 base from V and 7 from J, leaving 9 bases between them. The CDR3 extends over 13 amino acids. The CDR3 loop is CASSLSPGNEQFF. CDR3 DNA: TGCGCCAGCAGCTTGTCTCCGGGGAATGAGCAGTTCTTC. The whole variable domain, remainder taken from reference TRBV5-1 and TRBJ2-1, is KAGVTQTPRYLIKTRGQQVTLSCSPISGHRSVSWYQQTPGQGLQFLFEYFSETQRNKGNFPGRFSGRQFSNSRSEMNVSTLELGDSALYLCASSLSPGNEQFFGPGTRLTVL.

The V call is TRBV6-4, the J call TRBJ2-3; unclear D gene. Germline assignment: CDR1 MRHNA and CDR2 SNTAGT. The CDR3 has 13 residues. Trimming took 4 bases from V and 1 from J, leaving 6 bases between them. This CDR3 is CASSAQGTDTQYF. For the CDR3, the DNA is TGTGCCAGCAGTGCTCAGGGCACAGATACGCAGTATTTT.

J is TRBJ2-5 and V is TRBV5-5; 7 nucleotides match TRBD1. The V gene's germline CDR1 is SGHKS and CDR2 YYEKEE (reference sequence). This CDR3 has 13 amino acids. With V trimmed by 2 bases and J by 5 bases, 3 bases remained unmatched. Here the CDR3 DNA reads TGTGCCAGCAGCTTTCAGGGGGTGGAGACCCAGTACTTC. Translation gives CASSFQGVETQYF.

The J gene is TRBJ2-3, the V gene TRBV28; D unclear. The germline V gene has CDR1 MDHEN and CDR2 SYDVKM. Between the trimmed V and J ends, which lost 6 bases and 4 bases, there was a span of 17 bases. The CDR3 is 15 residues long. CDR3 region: CASSPRPPGPDTQYF. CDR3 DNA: TGTGCCAGCAGCCCTAGGCCCCCAGGCCCAGATACGCAGTATTTT.

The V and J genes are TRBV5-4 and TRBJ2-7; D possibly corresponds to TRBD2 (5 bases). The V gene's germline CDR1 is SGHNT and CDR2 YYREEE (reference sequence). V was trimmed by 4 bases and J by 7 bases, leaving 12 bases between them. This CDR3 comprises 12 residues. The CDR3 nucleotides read TGTGCCAGCAGCGGCGGGTTGGGGGAGCAGTACTTC. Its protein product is CASSGGLGEQYF.

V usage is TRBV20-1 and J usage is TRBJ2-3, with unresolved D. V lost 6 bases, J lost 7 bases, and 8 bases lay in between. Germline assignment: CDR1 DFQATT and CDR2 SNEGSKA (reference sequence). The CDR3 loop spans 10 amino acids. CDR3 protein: CSARLNTQYF. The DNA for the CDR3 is TGCAGTGCCAGACTCAATACGCAGTATTTT.

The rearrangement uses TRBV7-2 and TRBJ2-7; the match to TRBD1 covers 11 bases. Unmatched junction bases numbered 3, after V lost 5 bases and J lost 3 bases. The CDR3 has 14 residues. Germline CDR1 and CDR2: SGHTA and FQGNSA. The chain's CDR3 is CASSRGTGGYEQYF. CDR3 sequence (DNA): TGTGCCAGCAGCAGAGGGACAGGGGGCTACGAGCAGTACTTC. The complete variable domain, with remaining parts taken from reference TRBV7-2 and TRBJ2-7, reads GAGVSQSPSNKVTEKGKDVELRCDPISGHTALYWYRQSLGQGLEFLIYFQGNSAPDKSGLPSDRFSAERTGGSVSTLTIQRTQQEDSAVYLCASSRGTGGYEQYFGPGTRLTVT.

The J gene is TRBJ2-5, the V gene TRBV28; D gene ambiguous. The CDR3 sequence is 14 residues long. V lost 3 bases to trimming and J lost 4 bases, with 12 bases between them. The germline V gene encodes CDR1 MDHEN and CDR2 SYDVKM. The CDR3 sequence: CASSFDPTRETQYF. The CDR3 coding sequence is TGTGCCAGCAGTTTTGATCCCACCAGAGAGACCCAGTACTTC.

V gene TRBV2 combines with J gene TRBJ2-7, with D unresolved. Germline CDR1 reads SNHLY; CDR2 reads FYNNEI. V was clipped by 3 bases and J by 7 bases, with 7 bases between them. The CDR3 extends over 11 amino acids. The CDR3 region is CASSDTREQYF. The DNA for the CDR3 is TGTGCCAGCAGTGATACGCGGGAGCAGTACTTC.

CDR3 bases: TGTGCCAGCAGCCTGGCCGGGACTAGCGTTTACAATGAGCAGTTCTTC. This translates into CASSLAGTSVYNEQFF. This sequence joins TRBV7-8 and TRBJ2-1; 10 nucleotides line up with TRBD2. The CDR3 consists of 16 residues. Germline V lookup: CDR1 SGHVS, CDR2 FQNEAQ. V trimming: 5 bases; J trimming: 4 bases; junction bases outside the gene matches: 8.